These 7 T cell receptor beta chains came from one sample sequenced in a study of Ad26.COV2.S vaccination and SARS-CoV-2 variants. TCRdb's table, derived via immunoSEQ multiplex PCR, lists solely in-frame clones and lacks some. The sample contains around 350,000 clones, roughly nine tenths of which appear only once. The sample in question was peripheral blood, obtained after recovery from COVID-19. The source is a human donor who had recovered from COVID-19.

The chain recombines TRBV19 with TRBJ1-3; D is possibly TRBD1 (5 bases). This CDR3 has 16 residues. V was cut by 4 bases and J by 4 bases, with 17 bases left in between. CDR1 LNHDA and CDR2 SQIVND come from the germline V gene (reference sequence). CDR3 region: CASSNPDSSFGNTIYF. The CDR3 DNA reads as TGTGCCAGTAGTAACCCCGACAGCTCGTTCGGAAACACCATATATTTT.

The V gene is TRBV11-2, the J gene TRBJ2-7, with D tentatively TRBD2 (7 bases). Germline V gene sequence: CDR1 SGHAT, CDR2 FQNNGV. The CDR3 length is 15 residues. With 5 bases removed from V and 7 bases from J, the gap between germline ends came to 21 bases. The CDR3 DNA sequence: TGTGCCAGCAGCCCCCCCCGAGGGGGGGCGGGTGAGCAGTACTTC. Protein sequence: CASSPPRGGAGEQYF.

V and J are TRBV12-5 and TRBJ1-1; TRBD1 might be the D (5 bases). The CDR3 has 14 residues. Germline loops: CDR1 LGHNT, CDR2 FRNRAP. Trimming removed 1 base from V and 10 bases from J, with 16 bases in between. The CDR3 nucleotides are TGTGCTAGTGGTTTGGGTAGGGGAGGTGTGTCAGCTTTCTTT. Translated, it gives CASGLGRGGVSAFF.

V is TRBV28 and J is TRBJ1-2; D ambiguous. CDR3 length equals 15 residues. With 2 bases removed from V and 6 bases from J, the gap between germline ends came to 16 bases. Per the germline V gene, CDR1 is MDHEN and CDR2 is SYDVKM. The CDR3 region is CASSLVGPAFNGYTF. In DNA, the CDR3 is TGTGCCAGCAGTTTAGTGGGCCCAGCTTTTAATGGCTACACCTTC.

This chain connects TRBV2 to TRBJ2-1; possibly TRBD1 for D (7 bases). Germline V lookup: CDR1 SNHLY, CDR2 FYNNEI. The CDR3 has 14 amino acids. V gave up 10 bases and J gave up 1 base, with 14 bases separating them. DNA of the CDR3: TGTGCCACCCAGGGGGGAGGATCCTACAATGAGCAGTTCTTC. Its protein is CATQGGGSYNEQFF.

This clone is a singleton in its sample. This chain links TRBV21-1 with TRBJ1-4. TRBV21-1 is listed as a pseudogene. The CDR3 totals 11 residues. The CDR3 reads CASRDNEKLFF. The DNA of the CDR3 is TGTGCCAGCAGGGATAATGAAAAACTGTTTTTT.

The genes are TRBV5-6 and TRBJ2-2; weak D call: TRBD1 (6 bases). CDR1 and CDR2 from the germline V gene are SGHDT and YYEEEE. Trimming took 4 bases from V and 6 from J, leaving 7 bases between them. The CDR3 contains 12 residues. The CDR3 DNA is TGTGCCAGCAGCCGGACAGCCGGGGAGCTGTTTTTT. Translated: CASSRTAGELFF.